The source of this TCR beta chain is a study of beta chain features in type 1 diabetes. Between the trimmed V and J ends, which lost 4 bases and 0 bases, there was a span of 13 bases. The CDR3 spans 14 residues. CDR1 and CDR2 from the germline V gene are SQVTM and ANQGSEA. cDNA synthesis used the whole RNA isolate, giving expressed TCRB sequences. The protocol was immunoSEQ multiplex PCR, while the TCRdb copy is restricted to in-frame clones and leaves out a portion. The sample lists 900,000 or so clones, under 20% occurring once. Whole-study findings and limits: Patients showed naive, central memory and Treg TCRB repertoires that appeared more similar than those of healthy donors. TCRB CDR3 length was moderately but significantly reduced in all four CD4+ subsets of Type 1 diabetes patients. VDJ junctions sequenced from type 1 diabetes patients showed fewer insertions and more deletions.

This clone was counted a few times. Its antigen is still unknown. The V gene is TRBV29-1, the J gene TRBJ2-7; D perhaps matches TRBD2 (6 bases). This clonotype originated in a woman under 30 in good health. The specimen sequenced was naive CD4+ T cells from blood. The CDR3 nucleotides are TGCAGCGTTGCCCGGGGACTTAACTCCTACGAGCAGTACTTC. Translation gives CSVARGLNSYEQYF.